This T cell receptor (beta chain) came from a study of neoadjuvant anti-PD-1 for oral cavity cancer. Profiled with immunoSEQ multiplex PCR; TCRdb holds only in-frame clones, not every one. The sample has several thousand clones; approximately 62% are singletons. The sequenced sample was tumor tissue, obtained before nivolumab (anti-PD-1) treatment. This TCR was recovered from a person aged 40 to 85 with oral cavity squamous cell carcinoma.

CDR3 sequence (DNA): TGCGCCAGCAGCTTGGGAGGACAGTACGACGAGCAGTACTTC. It codes for CASSLGGQYDEQYF. This sequence joins TRBV5-1 and TRBJ2-7; maybe TRBD1 (6 bases). The CDR3 length is 14 residues. V dropped 0 bases and J dropped 5 bases, with 12 bases sitting between them. Germline assignment: CDR1 SGHRS and CDR2 YFSETQ.